This T cell receptor beta chain comes out of a study of T cells after yellow fever vaccination. Findings and limits, study-wide: Across the CD4 and CD8 compartments, a small share of clonotypes was present in both. The secondary response showed a weaker magnitude and a faster peak, day 5 versus 15.

This clonotype was detected many times. What it recognizes is unknown. The junction shows a germline mismatch at one end, possibly a read error. The CDR3 extends over 12 amino acids. TCRdb fed the 5' RACE reads into MiXCR, producing one record per CDR3 protein. The table lists some 320,000 distinct CDR3 sequences, 3.5% to 5% of them singletons. Material: PBMCs, obtained 15 days after the yellow fever booster vaccination. The receptor's source is a man younger than 30 who received the YFV17D yellow fever vaccine. The chain has TRBV12-3 or TRBV12-4 and TRBJ2-1; D not resolved. DNA of the CDR3: TGTGCCAGCAGCTTAGGTCCCAATGAGCAGTTCTTC. This translates into CASSLGPNEQFF.